Each of the 22 T cell receptor beta chains below was sequenced from the same sample in a study of cytomegalovirus exposure and HLA in healthy donors. Vbeta (60) and Jbeta (13) primers were used in the PCR. Clones were sequenced by immunoSEQ multiplex PCR, and TCRdb holds only the in-frame ones, with some missing. The sample includes roughly 150,000 clones, roughly 80% of them seen just once. The sequencing input was PBMCs. The receptor set was obtained from a woman aged 40-49 years in good health and CMV-seronegative.

The V call is TRBV2, the J call TRBJ1-4, with D perhaps matching TRBD1 (5 bases). Trimming took 10 bases from V and 7 from J, leaving 19 bases between them. Germline values: CDR1 SNHLY, CDR2 FYNNEI. The CDR3 has 14 amino acids. The CDR3 here is CATGLAGEGEKLFF. The CDR3 nucleotides are TGTGCCACGGGACTAGCGGGGGAGGGTGAAAAACTGTTTTTT.

Here the CDR3 reads CASSPGTGNTEAFF. CDR3 nucleotides: TGTGCCAGCAGCCCAGGGACAGGGAACACTGAAGCTTTCTTT. The rearrangement uses TRBV11-3 and TRBJ1-1; 8 bases are shared with TRBD1. The CDR3 loop spans 14 amino acids. With V trimmed by 5 bases and J by 1 base, 3 bases remained unmatched. CDR1 SGHNT and CDR2 YENEEA come from the germline V gene.

The J gene is TRBJ2-1, the V gene TRBV28, with 9 bases aligning to TRBD1. Germline CDR1 reads MDHEN; CDR2 reads SYDVKM. CDR3 length: 15 residues. Trimming removed 6 bases from V and 5 bases from J; junction bases left unmatched: 8. The CDR3 DNA sequence: TGTGCCAGCAGCTCCGGGACAGGGTCCCACAATGAGCAGTTCTTC. Amino acid sequence: CASSSGTGSHNEQFF.

The V and J genes are TRBV4-2 and TRBJ1-3; D may be TRBD1 (6 bases). Trimming cost V 1 base and J 8 bases, with 12 bases left between them. This CDR3 contains 14 residues. CDR1 is LGHNA and CDR2 is YNFKEQ in the germline V gene. In DNA form, the CDR3 reads TGTGCCAGCAGCCAAGGAGAAGGGGGGGACACCATATATTTT. Protein: CASSQGEGGDTIYF.

This chain uses TRBV30 with TRBJ1-1; TRBD1 might be the D (5 bases). Between the trimmed V and J ends, which lost 5 bases and 2 bases, there was a span of 6 bases. The CDR3 consists of 11 residues. CDR1 is GTSNPN, CDR2 SVGIG, per germline (reference sequence). CDR3 in DNA: TGTGCCTGGGACAGCAACACTGAAGCTTTCTTT. The encoded protein is CAWDSNTEAFF.

The rearrangement uses TRBV5-1 and TRBJ2-2; TRBD2 matches at 8 bases. Germline lookup yields CDR1 SGHRS and CDR2 YFSETQ. With V trimmed by 0 bases and J by 1 base, 5 bases remained unmatched. The CDR3 extends over 17 amino acids. Here the CDR3 reads CASSLAGSGGNTGELFF. The CDR3 DNA reads TGCGCCAGCAGCTTGGCCGGCAGCGGGGGGAACACCGGGGAGCTGTTTTTT.

To note about this clone: The germline gene is not matched at one end of the junction; a read error may be the cause. The chain is built from TRBV7-2 and TRBJ2-6, with TRBD1 matching 10 bases. The CDR3 sequence is 19 residues long. CDR1 and CDR2 (germline): SGHTA, FQGNSA. The CDR3 region is CASSQRYRTGGAGANGLTF. In DNA form, the CDR3 reads TGTGCCAGCAGCCAGAGATATAGGACAGGGGGAGCTGGGGCCAACGGCCTGACTTTC.

This sequence joins TRBV6-5 and TRBJ1-1, with a weak D call TRBD1 (6 bases). Trimming left V 2 bases short and J 6 bases short, with 19 bases between. Looked up from germline, CDR1 is MNHEY and CDR2 is SVGAGI. CDR3 size: 16 residues. The CDR3 nucleotides are TGTGCCAGCAGTTACCAGCTTTTAAGGGGGGGGGCTGAAGCTTTCTTT. Translation gives CASSYQLLRGGAEAFF.

This chain connects TRBV5-4 to TRBJ2-5, with D maybe TRBD1 (6 bases). The germline V gene has CDR1 SGHNT and CDR2 YYREEE (reference sequence). The ends were cut back, 6 bases at V and 1 base at J, with 13 bases in the middle. The CDR3 is 14 residues long. CDR3 in DNA: TGTGCCAGCAACACCAAGGGGGTCCAAGAGACCCAGTACTTC. It codes for CASNTKGVQETQYF. The full variable domain, rest sourced from reference TRBV5-4 and TRBJ2-5, is ETGVTQSPTHLIKTRGQQVTLRCSSQSGHNTVSWYQQALGQGPQFIFQYYREEENGRGNFPPRFSGLQFPNYSSELNVNALELDDSALYLCASNTKGVQETQYFGPGTRLLVL.

V gene TRBV4-2 combines with J gene TRBJ1-1; possible D gene TRBD1, 6 bases. This CDR3 region has 15 residues. V was clipped by 4 bases and J by 2 bases, with 14 bases between them. From germline, CDR1 is LGHNA and CDR2 YNFKEQ. Written as DNA, the CDR3 is TGTGCCAGCAGCCCCGTCGGACAGCTAAACACTGAAGCTTTCTTT. It is translated as CASSPVGQLNTEAFF.

The chain combines TRBV7-2 with TRBJ2-5; the match to TRBD2 covers 7 bases. Germline V gives CDR1 SGHTA, CDR2 FQGNSA. J was trimmed by 7 bases and V by 6 bases; bases with no gene match: 8. The CDR3 sequence is 13 residues long. CDR3 coding DNA: TGTGCCAGCAGTCCAAGGGAGGGTGGGACCCAGTACTTC. It translates to CASSPREGGTQYF.

This clone was seen a few times. As DNA, the CDR3 is TGTGCCAGCAGTTACGGGGGACAGGGCTACGAGCAGTACTTC. It translates to CASSYGGQGYEQYF. This rearrangement joins TRBV6-6 to TRBJ2-7; 9 nucleotides align to TRBD1. Germline V gives CDR1 MNHNY, CDR2 SVGAGI (reference sequence). J lost 3 bases, V lost 2 bases, and 2 bases had no gene match. This CDR3 has 14 residues.

The chain employs TRBV4-1 and TRBJ1-4, with D tentatively TRBD1 (6 bases). This CDR3 is built from 18 residues. In germline, CDR1 is MGHRA, CDR2 YSYEKL. The V end lost 3 bases, the J end lost 7 bases, and 24 bases lay between the germline ends. Here the CDR3 DNA reads TGCGCCAGCAGCCATCAAGTCAACGTGGGGGGGCGGGCTGAAAAACTGTTTTTT. The encoded protein is CASSHQVNVGGRAEKLFF.

The rearrangement joins TRBV6-4 to TRBJ2-3; TRBD2 agrees at 9 bases. Germline CDR1 and CDR2: MRHNA and SNTAGT. With 3 bases clipped from V and 3 bases from J, the junction kept 7 bases outside the gene matches. This CDR3 spans 16 amino acids. CDR3 sequence (DNA): TGTGCCAGCAGTGAAGAAGCGGGGGGAGCAACAGATACGCAGTATTTT. This gives the protein CASSEEAGGATDTQYF.

This chain uses TRBV7-6 with TRBJ2-2; the match to TRBD1 covers 7 bases. The germline V gene encodes CDR1 SGHVS and CDR2 FNYEAQ. The CDR3 covers 15 residues. With 3 bases clipped from V and 2 bases from J, the junction kept 3 bases outside the gene matches. The CDR3 sequence is CASSFNRGNTGELFF. The CDR3 DNA follows: TGTGCCAGCAGCTTTAACAGGGGCAACACCGGGGAGCTGTTTTTT.

J is TRBJ2-5 and V is TRBV5-1; 7 positions match TRBD2. V lost 4 bases, J lost 0 bases, and 9 bases stayed unmatched. Germline V gene sequence: CDR1 SGHRS, CDR2 YFSETQ. The CDR3 length is 16 residues. In nucleotides, the CDR3 is TGCGCCAGCAGCCCCGTCCAGCGGGGAAACCAAGAGACCCAGTACTTC. Encoded protein: CASSPVQRGNQETQYF. The whole variable domain, remainder taken from reference TRBV5-1 and TRBJ2-5, is KAGVTQTPRYLIKTRGQQVTLSCSPISGHRSVSWYQQTPGQGLQFLFEYFSETQRNKGNFPGRFSGRQFSNSRSEMNVSTLELGDSALYLCASSPVQRGNQETQYFGPGTRLLVL.

This rearrangement joins TRBV27 to TRBJ2-6, with 7 positions matching TRBD1. The junction had 7 bases not matched to a gene; V was cut back by 5 bases and J by 0 bases. This CDR3 spans 17 amino acids. Germline assignment: CDR1 MNHEY and CDR2 SMNVEV (reference sequence). CDR3 DNA: TGTGCCAGCAGTAAACGACAGGGCCCCTCTGGGGCCAACGTCCTGACTTTC. Protein: CASSKRQGPSGANVLTF.

This chain uses TRBV7-2 with TRBJ1-1, with TRBD1 matching 7 bases. With 4 bases clipped from V and 4 bases from J, the junction kept 3 bases outside the gene matches. This CDR3 region has 13 residues. Germline CDR1 is SGHTA and CDR2 is FQGNSA. The CDR3 sequence: CASSSQGGTEAFF. In nucleotides, the CDR3 is TGTGCCAGCAGCTCCCAGGGGGGCACTGAAGCTTTCTTT. The whole variable domain, remainder taken from reference TRBV7-2 and TRBJ1-1, is GAGVSQSPSNKVTEKGKDVELRCDPISGHTALYWYRQSLGQGLEFLIYFQGNSAPDKSGLPSDRFSAERTGGSVSTLTIQRTQQEDSAVYLCASSSQGGTEAFFGQGTRLTVV.

This clone was recorded once. The V gene is TRBV19, the J gene TRBJ2-2; D is perhaps TRBD1 (6 bases). V was pared by 2 bases and J by 3 bases, with 10 bases between. CDR1 and CDR2 (germline): LNHDA, SQIVND (reference sequence). This CDR3 region has 15 residues. The CDR3 loop reads CASSITRGYTGELFF. The DNA of the CDR3 is TGTGCCAGTAGTATAACGAGGGGGTACACCGGGGAGCTGTTTTTT.

The chain recombines TRBV28 with TRBJ2-2, with D tentatively TRBD1 (5 bases). With 5 bases removed from V and 7 bases from J, the gap between germline ends came to 17 bases. Looked up from germline, CDR1 is MDHEN and CDR2 is SYDVKM. This CDR3 contains 15 residues. The CDR3 nucleotides read TGTGCCAGCAGTACCCCGCTGGGGCTGGTCGGGGAGCTGTTTTTT. It encodes CASSTPLGLVGELFF.

The rearrangement uses TRBV5-4 and TRBJ2-1; 7 bases are a match to TRBD1. Germline values: CDR1 SGHNT, CDR2 YYREEE (reference sequence). J was trimmed by 0 bases and V by 4 bases; bases with no gene match: 7. The CDR3 runs to 16 residues. The CDR3 is CASSRGQESSYNEQFF. The CDR3 DNA follows: TGTGCCAGCAGCCGAGGACAGGAGAGCTCCTACAATGAGCAGTTCTTC. Drawing the rest from reference TRBV5-4 and TRBJ2-1, the complete variable domain is ETGVTQSPTHLIKTRGQQVTLRCSSQSGHNTVSWYQQALGQGPQFIFQYYREEENGRGNFPPRFSGLQFPNYSSELNVNALELDDSALYLCASSRGQESSYNEQFFGPGTRLTVL.

The rearrangement joins TRBV11-2 to TRBJ2-3; TRBD2 is a possible D gene (6 bases). This CDR3 contains 16 residues. The germline gives CDR1 SGHAT, CDR2 FQNNGV. V shed 2 bases and J shed 2 bases, with 14 bases lying between them. The CDR3 DNA is TGTGCCAGCAGCTTATCCGCCAGGCGGGACACAGATACGCAGTATTTT. This codes for CASSLSARRDTDTQYF. Full variable domain (missing parts from reference TRBV11-2 and TRBJ2-3): EAGVAQSPRYKIIEKRQSVAFWCNPISGHATLYWYQQILGQGPKLLIQFQNNGVVDDSQLPKDRFSAERLKGVDSTLKIQPAKLEDSAVYLCASSLSARRDTDTQYFGPGTRLTVL.